The clone carrying this T cell receptor (beta chain) was detected a few times. Its antigen is still unknown. The investigators amplified TCR beta CDR3 regions from RNA transcripts. Researchers ran a first-round RT-PCR on the TCR CDR3 using the HTBI primer set. TCRdb analysed the multiplex PCR reads with MiXCR anew, one entry per CDR3 protein. The sample includes about 360,000 distinct CDR3 sequences, 13% of them seen just once. The data are from a study of T cells in Graves' hyperthyroidism and ophthalmopathy. Across the whole study: Pretreatment peripheral blood was obtained at initial diagnosis. Points from the study as a whole: Blood also showed most of the thyroid clonotypes that were expanded above 0.001. Ophthalmopathy stood apart from stable hyperthyroidism in a 13 V-J model.

Germline lookup yields CDR1 ENHRY and CDR2 SYGVKD. The J segment lost 10 bases and the V segment lost 0 bases, leaving 7 bases of the junction unmatched. The CDR3 is 16 amino acids. The specimen was blood. This receptor was identified in a woman aged 18-29 years with Graves' hyperthyroidism. The chain uses TRBV10-3 and TRBJ1-6, with TRBD1 matching 9 bases. The CDR3 DNA follows: TGTGCCATCAGTGAGTCCGGACAGGGGATAAGGTCACCCCTCCACTTT. Residues: CAISESGQGIRSPLHF.